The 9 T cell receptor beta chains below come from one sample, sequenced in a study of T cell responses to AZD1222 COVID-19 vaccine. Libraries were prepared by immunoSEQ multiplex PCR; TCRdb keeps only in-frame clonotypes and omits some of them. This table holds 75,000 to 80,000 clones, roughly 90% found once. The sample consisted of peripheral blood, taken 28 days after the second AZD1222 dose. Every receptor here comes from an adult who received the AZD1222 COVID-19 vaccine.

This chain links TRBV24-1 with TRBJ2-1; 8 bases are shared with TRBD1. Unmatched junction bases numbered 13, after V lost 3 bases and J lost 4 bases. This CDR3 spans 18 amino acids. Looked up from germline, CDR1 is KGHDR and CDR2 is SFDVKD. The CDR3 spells CATSDRWTGKGGYNEQFF. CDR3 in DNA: TGTGCCACCAGTGATCGTTGGACAGGGAAAGGGGGATACAATGAGCAGTTCTTC.

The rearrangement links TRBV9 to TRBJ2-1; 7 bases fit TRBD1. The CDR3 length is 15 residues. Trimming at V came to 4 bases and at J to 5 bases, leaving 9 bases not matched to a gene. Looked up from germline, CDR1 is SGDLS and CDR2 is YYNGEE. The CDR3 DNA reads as TGTGCCAGCAGCCTTCTTAAGGGGGCCAACAATGAGCAGTTCTTC. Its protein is CASSLLKGANNEQFF.

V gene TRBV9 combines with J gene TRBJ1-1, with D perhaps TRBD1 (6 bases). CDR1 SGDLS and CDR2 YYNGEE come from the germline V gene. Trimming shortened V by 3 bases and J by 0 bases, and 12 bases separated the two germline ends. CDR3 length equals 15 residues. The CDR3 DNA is TGTGCCAGCAGCGGTGGGGGGACAATGAACACTGAAGCTTTCTTT. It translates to CASSGGGTMNTEAFF.

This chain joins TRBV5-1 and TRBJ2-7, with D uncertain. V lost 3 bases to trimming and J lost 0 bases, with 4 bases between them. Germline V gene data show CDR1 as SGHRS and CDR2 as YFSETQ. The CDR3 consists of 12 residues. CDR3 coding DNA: TGCGCCAGCAGCTCCAACTCCTACGAGCAGTACTTC. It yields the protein CASSSNSYEQYF.

As DNA, the CDR3 is TGTGCCAGCAGTTTTGTTGGGGGACGAGGCTACACCTTC. Protein: CASSFVGGRGYTF. The V call is TRBV28, the J call TRBJ1-2, with a weak D call TRBD1 (5 bases). CDR3 size: 13 residues. V was pared by 3 bases and J by 8 bases, with 13 bases between. Germline values: CDR1 MDHEN, CDR2 SYDVKM.

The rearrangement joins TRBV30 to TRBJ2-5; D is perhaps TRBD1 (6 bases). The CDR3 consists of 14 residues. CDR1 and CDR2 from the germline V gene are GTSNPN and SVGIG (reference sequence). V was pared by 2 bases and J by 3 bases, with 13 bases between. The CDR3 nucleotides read TGTGCCTGGAGTCAGGCCAGGGGCAAAGAGACCCAGTACTTC. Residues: CAWSQARGKETQYF.

The CDR3 region is CASSYAPTQGNTGELFF. The CDR3 nucleotides are TGTGCCAGCAGTTATGCCCCGACACAGGGGAACACCGGGGAGCTGTTTTTT. The gene calls are TRBV6-2 or TRBV6-3 and TRBJ2-2; maybe TRBD1 (6 bases). Between the trimmed V and J ends, which lost 3 bases and 1 base, there was a span of 15 bases. The CDR3 has 17 residues. Germline V gives CDR1 MNHEY, CDR2 SVGEGT.

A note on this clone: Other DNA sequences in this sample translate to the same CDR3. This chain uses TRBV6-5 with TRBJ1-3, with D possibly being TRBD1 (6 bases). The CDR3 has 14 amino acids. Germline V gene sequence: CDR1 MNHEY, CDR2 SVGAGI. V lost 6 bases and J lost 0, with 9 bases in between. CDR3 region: CASRQGNSGNTIYF. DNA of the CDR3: TGTGCCAGCAGGCAGGGGAACTCTGGAAACACCATATATTTT.

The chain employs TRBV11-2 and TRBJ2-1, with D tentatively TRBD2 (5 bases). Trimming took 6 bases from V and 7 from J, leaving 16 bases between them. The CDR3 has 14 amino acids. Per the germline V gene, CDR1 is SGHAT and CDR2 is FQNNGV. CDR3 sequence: CASRFLRGRNEQFF. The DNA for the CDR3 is TGTGCCAGCAGATTCCTTCGGGGTCGGAATGAGCAGTTCTTC.